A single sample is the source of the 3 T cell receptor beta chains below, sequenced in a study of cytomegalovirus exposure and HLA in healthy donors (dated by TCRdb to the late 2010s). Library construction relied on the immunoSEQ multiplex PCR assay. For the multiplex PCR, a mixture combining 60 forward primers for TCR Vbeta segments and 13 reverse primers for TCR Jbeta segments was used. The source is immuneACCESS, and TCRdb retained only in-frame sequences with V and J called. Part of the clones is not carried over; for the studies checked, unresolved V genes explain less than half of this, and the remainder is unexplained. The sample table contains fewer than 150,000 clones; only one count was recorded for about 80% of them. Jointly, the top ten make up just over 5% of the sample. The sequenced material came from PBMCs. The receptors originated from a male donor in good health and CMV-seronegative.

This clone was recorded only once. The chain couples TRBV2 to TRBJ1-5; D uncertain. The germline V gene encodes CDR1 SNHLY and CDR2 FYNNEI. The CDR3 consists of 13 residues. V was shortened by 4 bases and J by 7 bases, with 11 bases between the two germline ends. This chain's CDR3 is CASSAGEGQPQHF. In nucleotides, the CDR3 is TGTGCCAGCAGTGCGGGAGAGGGACAGCCCCAGCATTTT.

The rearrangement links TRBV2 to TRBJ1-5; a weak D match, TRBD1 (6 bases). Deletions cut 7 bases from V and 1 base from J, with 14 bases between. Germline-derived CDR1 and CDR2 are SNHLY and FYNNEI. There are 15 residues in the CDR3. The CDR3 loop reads CASTPGGASNQPQHF. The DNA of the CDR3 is TGTGCCAGCACCCCCGGGGGGGCGAGCAATCAGCCCCAGCATTTT.

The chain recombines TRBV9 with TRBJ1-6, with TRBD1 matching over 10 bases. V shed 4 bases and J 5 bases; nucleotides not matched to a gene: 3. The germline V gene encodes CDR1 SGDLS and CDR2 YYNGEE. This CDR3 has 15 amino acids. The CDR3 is CASSRQGAHNSPLHF. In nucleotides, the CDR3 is TGTGCCAGCAGCAGACAGGGGGCCCATAATTCACCCCTCCACTTT.